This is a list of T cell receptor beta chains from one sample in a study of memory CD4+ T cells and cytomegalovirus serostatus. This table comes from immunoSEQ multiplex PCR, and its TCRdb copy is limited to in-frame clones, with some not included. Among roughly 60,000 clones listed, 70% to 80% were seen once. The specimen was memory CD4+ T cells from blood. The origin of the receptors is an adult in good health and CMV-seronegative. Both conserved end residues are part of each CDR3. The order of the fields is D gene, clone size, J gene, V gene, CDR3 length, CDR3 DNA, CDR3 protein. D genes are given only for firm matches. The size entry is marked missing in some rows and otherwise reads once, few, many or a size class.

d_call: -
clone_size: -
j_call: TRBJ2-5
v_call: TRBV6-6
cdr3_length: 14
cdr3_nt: TGTGCCAGTCTTGGAGGGGCGAGGCGAGAGACCCAGTACTTC
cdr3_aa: CASLGGARRETQYF

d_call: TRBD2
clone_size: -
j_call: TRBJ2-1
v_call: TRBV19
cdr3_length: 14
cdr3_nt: TGTGCCAGTCGGAAGCGGGAGGGTTTCAATGAGCAGTTCTTC
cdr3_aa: CASRKREGFNEQFF

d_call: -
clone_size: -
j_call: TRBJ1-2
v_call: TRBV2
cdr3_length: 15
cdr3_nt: TGTGCCAGCAGTGATGGGTATCGGATAGACTATGGCTACACCTTC
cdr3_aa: CASSDGYRIDYGYTF

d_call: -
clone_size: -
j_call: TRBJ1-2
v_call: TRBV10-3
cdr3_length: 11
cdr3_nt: TGTGCCATCAGTGTAGGGAGAGGCTACACCTTC
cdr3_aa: CAISVGRGYTF

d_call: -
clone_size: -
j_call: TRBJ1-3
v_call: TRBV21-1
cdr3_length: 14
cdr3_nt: TGTGCCAGCAGAACAGGGAGCTCTGGAAACACCATATATTTT
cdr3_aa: CASRTGSSGNTIYF

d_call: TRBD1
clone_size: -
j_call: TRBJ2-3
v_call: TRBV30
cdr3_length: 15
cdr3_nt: TGTGCCTGGAGTCTAGGGGGCCGGTGGACAGATACGCAGTATTTT
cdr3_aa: CAWSLGGRWTDTQYF

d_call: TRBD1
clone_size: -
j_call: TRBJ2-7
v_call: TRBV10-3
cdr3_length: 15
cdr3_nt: TGTGCCATCAGTAATCCGGGACAGGGTGTCAACGAGCAGTACTTC
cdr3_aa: CAISNPGQGVNEQYF

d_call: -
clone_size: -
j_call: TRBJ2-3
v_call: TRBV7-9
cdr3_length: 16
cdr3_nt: TGTGCCAGCAGCTTAGCGGATGTCAGGGCGGCAGATACGCAGTATTTT
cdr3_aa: CASSLADVRAADTQYF

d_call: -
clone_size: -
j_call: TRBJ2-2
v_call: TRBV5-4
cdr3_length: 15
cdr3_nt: TGTGCCAGCAGCACCCGACAGACGAACACCGGGGAGCTGTTTTTT
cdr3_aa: CASSTRQTNTGELFF

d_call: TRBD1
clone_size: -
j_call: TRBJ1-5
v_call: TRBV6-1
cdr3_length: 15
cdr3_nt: TGTGCCAGCAGTACCCAAAAGACAGGGAATCAGCCCCAGCATTTT
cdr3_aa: CASSTQKTGNQPQHF

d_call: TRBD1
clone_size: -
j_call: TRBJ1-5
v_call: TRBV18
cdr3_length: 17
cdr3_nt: TGTGCCAGCTCACCTAGACAGGGGCTCGGAAGCAATCAGCCCCAGCATTTT
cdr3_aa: CASSPRQGLGSNQPQHF

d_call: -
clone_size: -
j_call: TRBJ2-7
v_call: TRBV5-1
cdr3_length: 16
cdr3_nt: TGCGCCAGCAGCTTGGTCCCACAGGGCGCCTCCTACGAGCAGTACTTC
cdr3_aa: CASSLVPQGASYEQYF

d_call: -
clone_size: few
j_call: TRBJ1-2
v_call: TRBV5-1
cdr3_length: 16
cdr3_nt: TGCGCCAGCAGCATAGTAGAGGGGCGGTGGAGAGGCGGCTACACCTTC
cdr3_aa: CASSIVEGRWRGGYTF

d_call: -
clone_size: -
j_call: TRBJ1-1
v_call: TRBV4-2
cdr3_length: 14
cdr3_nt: TGTGCCAGCAGCCAAGACACAGTGAACACTGAAGCTTTCTTT
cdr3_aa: CASSQDTVNTEAFF

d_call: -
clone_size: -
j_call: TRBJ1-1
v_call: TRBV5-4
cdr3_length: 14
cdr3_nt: TGTGCCAGCAGCTCCGAGGGATGGGGGACTGAAGCTTTCTTT
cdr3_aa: CASSSEGWGTEAFF

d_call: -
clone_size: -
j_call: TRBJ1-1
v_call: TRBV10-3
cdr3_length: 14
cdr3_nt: TGTGCCATCAGTAGGGGGGGGAGGGACACTGAAGCTTTCTTT
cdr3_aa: CAISRGGRDTEAFF

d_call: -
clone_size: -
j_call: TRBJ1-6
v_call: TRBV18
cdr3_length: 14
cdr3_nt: TGTGCCAGCTCACCTCGGAGGGGAGATTCACCCCTCCACTTT
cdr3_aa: CASSPRRGDSPLHF

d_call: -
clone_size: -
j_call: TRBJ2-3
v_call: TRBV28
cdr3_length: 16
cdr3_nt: TGTGCCAGCAGTTTAAGAGGAGGTGGGAGACCAGATACGCAGTATTTT
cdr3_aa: CASSLRGGGRPDTQYF

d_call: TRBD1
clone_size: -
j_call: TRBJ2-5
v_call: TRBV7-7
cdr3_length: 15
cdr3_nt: TGTGCTAGCAGCTTGGGGAACAGGGGAGCAGAGACCCAGTACTTC
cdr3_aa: CASSLGNRGAETQYF

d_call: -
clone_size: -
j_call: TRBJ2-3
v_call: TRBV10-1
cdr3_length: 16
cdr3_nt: TGCGCCAGCAGCACCTATGGGTCTTCTAGCACAGATACGCAGTATTTT
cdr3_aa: CASSTYGSSSTDTQYF

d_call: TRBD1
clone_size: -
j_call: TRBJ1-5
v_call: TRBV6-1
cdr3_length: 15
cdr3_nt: TGTGCCAGCACTGCGACAGGGGTTGGCAATCAGCCCCAGCATTTT
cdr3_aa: CASTATGVGNQPQHF

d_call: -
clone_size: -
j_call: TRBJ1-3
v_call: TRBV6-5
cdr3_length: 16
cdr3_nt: TGTGCCAGCAGTTACAGGGTTTTTGGGGCTGGAAACACCATATATTTT
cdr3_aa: CASSYRVFGAGNTIYF

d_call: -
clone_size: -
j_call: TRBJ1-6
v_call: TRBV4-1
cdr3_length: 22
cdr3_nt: TGCGCCAGCAGCCAGTCGATTTTAGGGCAGATAAAAACAAGCTCCTATAATTCACCCCTCCACTTT
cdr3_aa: CASSQSILGQIKTSSYNSPLHF

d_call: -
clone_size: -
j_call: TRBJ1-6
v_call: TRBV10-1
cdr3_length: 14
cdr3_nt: TGCGCCAGCAGTGAGGGGCCTGGGAATTCACCCCTCCACTTT
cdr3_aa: CASSEGPGNSPLHF

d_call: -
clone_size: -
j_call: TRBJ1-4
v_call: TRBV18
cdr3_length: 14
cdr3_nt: TGTGCCAGCTCACCAAACAGTGGGAATGAAAAACTGTTTTTT
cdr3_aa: CASSPNSGNEKLFF

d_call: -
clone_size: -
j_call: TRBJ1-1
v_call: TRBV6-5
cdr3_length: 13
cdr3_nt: TGTGCCAGCACCTTACCTGGAGGCACTGAAGCTTTCTTT
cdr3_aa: CASTLPGGTEAFF

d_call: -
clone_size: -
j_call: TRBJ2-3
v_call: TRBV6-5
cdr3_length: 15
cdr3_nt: TGTGCCAGCAGTGTACAGGGTCAATCAACAGATACGCAGTATTTT
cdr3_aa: CASSVQGQSTDTQYF

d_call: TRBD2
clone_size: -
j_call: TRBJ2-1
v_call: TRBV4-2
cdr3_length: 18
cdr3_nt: TGTGCCAGCAGCCAAGAAGGGAGCGGGGCTAGCTCCTACAATGAGCAGTTCTTC
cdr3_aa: CASSQEGSGASSYNEQFF

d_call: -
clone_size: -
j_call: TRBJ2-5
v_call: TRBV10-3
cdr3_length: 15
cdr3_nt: TGTGCCATCAGTGCGGGGCAGGGAGTGGGGGAGACCCAGTACTTC
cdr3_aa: CAISAGQGVGETQYF

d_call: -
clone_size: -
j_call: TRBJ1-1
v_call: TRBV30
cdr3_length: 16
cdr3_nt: TGTGCCTGGAGAGCCAGGGGAGGGTTTATGAACACTGAAGCTTTCTTT
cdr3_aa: CAWRARGGFMNTEAFF

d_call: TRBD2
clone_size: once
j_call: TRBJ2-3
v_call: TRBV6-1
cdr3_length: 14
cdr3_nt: TGTGCCAGCAGTACGGGAGGAGGAACAGATACGCAGTATTTT
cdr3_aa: CASSTGGGTDTQYF

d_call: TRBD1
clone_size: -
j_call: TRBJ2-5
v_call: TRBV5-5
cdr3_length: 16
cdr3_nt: TGTGCCAGCAGCTTGGGGACAGGGTCGGCGGGGGAGACCCAGTACTTC
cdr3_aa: CASSLGTGSAGETQYF

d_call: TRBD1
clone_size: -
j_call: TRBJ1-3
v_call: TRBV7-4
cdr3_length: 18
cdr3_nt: TGTGCCAGCACCTTCCCCTCGGCCCGGGACAGGGATGGAAACACCATATATTTT
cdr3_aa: CASTFPSARDRDGNTIYF

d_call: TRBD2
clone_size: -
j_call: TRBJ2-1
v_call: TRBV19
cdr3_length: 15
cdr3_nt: TGTGCCAGTAGTACCGCTAGCGGGGATTACAATGAGCAGTTCTTC
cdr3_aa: CASSTASGDYNEQFF

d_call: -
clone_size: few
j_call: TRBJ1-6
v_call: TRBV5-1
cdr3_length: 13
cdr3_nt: TGCGCCAGCAGCAGGACTGCTAATTCACCCCTCCACTTT
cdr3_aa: CASSRTANSPLHF

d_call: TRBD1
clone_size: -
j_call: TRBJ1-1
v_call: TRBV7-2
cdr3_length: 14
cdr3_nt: TGTGCCACGAAACCGGGACAGGAGAACACTGAAGCTTTCTTT
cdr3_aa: CATKPGQENTEAFF

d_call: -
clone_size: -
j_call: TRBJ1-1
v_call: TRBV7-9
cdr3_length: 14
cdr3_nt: TGTGCCAGCAGCTACGGACAGTCGAACACTGAAGCTTTCTTT
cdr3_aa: CASSYGQSNTEAFF

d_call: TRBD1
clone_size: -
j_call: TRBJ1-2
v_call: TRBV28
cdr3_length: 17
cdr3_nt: TGTGCCAGCAGTGCAAGTACCCCGCCAAGGGACAGGGGAGGCTACACCTTC
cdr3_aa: CASSASTPPRDRGGYTF

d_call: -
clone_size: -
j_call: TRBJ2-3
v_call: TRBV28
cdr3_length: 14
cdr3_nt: TGTGCCAGCAGTTTCGACCTAGTAGCTGATACGCAGTATTTT
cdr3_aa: CASSFDLVADTQYF

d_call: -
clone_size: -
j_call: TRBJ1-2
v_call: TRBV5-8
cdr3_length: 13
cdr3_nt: TGTGCCAGCAGCCCTAACCCTCAAGGTGGCTACACCTTC
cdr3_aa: CASSPNPQGGYTF

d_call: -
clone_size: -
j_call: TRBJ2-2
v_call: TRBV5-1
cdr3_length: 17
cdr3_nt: TGCGCCAGCAGCACATCCTTCTCGGCAGGGACGGCCGGGGAGCTGTTTTTT
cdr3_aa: CASSTSFSAGTAGELFF

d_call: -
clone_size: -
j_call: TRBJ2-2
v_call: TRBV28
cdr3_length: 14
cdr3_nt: TGTGCCAGCAGTGAAGCAGGCCGGTCCGGGGAGCTGTTTTTT
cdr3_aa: CASSEAGRSGELFF

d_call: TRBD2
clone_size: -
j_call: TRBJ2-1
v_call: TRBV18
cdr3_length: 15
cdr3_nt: TGTGCCAGCTCACGGACTAGCGGGGGGAACAATGAGCAGTTCTTC
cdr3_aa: CASSRTSGGNNEQFF

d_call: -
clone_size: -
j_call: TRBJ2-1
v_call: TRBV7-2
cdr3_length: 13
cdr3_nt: TGTGCCAGCAGCGTTACGGGGGTGGGTGAGCAGTTCTTC
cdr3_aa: CASSVTGVGEQFF

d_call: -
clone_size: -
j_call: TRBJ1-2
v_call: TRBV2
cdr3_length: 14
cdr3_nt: TGTGCCAGCAGAGAGACAGTAGCTAACTATGGCTACACCTTC
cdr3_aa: CASRETVANYGYTF

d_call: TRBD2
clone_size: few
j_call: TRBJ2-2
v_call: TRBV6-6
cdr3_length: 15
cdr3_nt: TGTGCCAGCAGGGGGACTAGCGGGAACACCGGGGAGCTGTTTTTT
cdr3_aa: CASRGTSGNTGELFF